A selection of T cell receptor beta chains follows, all from one sample in a study of blood T cell repertoires in COVID-19. Produced via immunoSEQ multiplex PCR; TCRdb's table is partial and in-frame only. The data contain fewer than 300,000 clones, more than 65% of them singletons. The sequenced sample consisted of peripheral blood. These receptors came from a person between 65 and 79 years old with COVID-19, enrolled during active disease. The CDR3 runs from the conserved cysteine through the conserved F or W. A D gene is named only where the DNA matches it firmly. A clone size is listed for some rows: how often the clone was seen (once, few, many), or a class if it is expanded.

CDR3aa,CDR3nt,abundance,d_gene,len,j_gene,v_gene
CASSISGSYNSPLHF,TGCGCCAGCAGCATAAGCGGGTCCTATAATTCACCCCTCCACTTT,.,.,15,TRBJ1-6,TRBV5-1
CASSGLIGHLRSQNIQYF,TGTGCCAGCAGTGGCCTTATAGGACACCTACGGTCCCAAAACATTCAGTACTTC,once,.,18,TRBJ2-4,TRBV6-1
CASAGAGGSPLHF,TGTGCCAGCGCTGGGGCGGGGGGATCACCCCTCCACTTT,.,.,13,TRBJ1-6,TRBV28
CASSPLFSTGELFF,TGTGCCAGCAGCCCCCTTTTTTCTACCGGGGAGCTGTTTTTT,.,.,14,TRBJ2-2,TRBV3-1/TRBV3-2
CAWTTGRLAYEQYF,TGTGCCTGGACGACAGGGCGGCTAGCCTACGAGCAGTACTTC,once,TRBD1,14,TRBJ2-7,TRBV30
CASSLSSGGKTQYF,TGTGCCAGCAGTTTATCGTCAGGGGGCAAGACCCAGTACTTC,.,TRBD1,14,TRBJ2-5,TRBV27
CASSPSPGLAAGRDTQYF,TGTGCCAGCAGCCCATCTCCGGGACTAGCGGCTGGTAGGGATACGCAGTATTTT,.,TRBD2,18,TRBJ2-3,TRBV7-2
CAWTPQGWLDNSPLHF,TGTGCCTGGACTCCCCAGGGATGGTTGGATAATTCACCCCTCCACTTT,.,.,16,TRBJ1-6,TRBV30
CSASRRSNTEAFF,TGCAGTGCTAGTCGGAGGTCCAACACTGAAGCTTTCTTT,.,.,13,TRBJ1-1,TRBV20-1
CSVVPGLVTEAFF,TGCAGCGTTGTACCGGGTTTGGTCACTGAAGCTTTCTTT,.,.,13,TRBJ1-1,TRBV29-1
CASSQDQGRGAEAFF,TGTGCCAGCAGCCAAGATCAGGGGAGGGGGGCTGAAGCTTTCTTT,.,.,15,TRBJ1-1,TRBV3-1/TRBV3-2
CASSSGRKFQAFF,TGTGCCAGCAGTTCGGGTCGGAAGTTCCAAGCTTTCTTT,.,.,13,TRBJ1-1,TRBV6-2/TRBV6-3
CASSIDRGGLNTEAFF,TGTGCCAGTAGTATAGATCGGGGGGGATTGAACACTGAAGCTTTCTTT,.,.,16,TRBJ1-1,TRBV19
CASSVNGGGNYGYTF,TGTGCCAGTAGTGTCAACGGGGGGGGCAACTATGGCTACACCTTC,.,.,15,TRBJ1-2,TRBV19
CSAYSGTESYEQYF,TGCAGCGCATACTCCGGGACAGAATCCTACGAGCAGTACTTC,.,TRBD1,14,TRBJ2-7,TRBV29-1
CASSQVGGRAGNEQFF,TGCGCCAGCAGCCAAGTGGGCGGGAGGGCCGGCAATGAGCAGTTCTTC,.,TRBD2,16,TRBJ2-1,TRBV4-1
CASSRAGQGYNEQFF,TGTGCCAGCAGTCGAGCGGGACAGGGTTACAATGAGCAGTTCTTC,.,TRBD1,15,TRBJ2-1,TRBV11-2
CASSPRDRENYGYTF,TGTGCCAGTAGTCCCCGGGACAGGGAGAACTATGGCTACACCTTC,few,TRBD1,15,TRBJ1-2,TRBV19
CASRYNRGSEDIQYF,TGCGCCAGCAGGTATAACAGGGGATCGGAGGACATTCAGTACTTC,.,TRBD1,15,TRBJ2-4,TRBV5-1
CASSFYAGGTEAFF,TGTGCCAGCAGTTTTTACGCGGGGGGCACTGAAGCTTTCTTT,.,.,14,TRBJ1-1,TRBV28
CASSLPTGQDVGYTF,TGTGCCAGCAGTTTACCAACGGGACAAGACGTTGGCTACACCTTC,.,.,15,TRBJ1-2,TRBV28
CASSVVAGGNTEAFF,TGTGCCAGCAGCGTAGTTGCAGGGGGGAACACTGAAGCTTTCTTT,few,TRBD1,15,TRBJ1-1,TRBV9
CASRKQGFPGNTIYF,TGTGCCAGTAGAAAACAGGGATTCCCTGGAAACACCATATATTTT,.,.,15,TRBJ1-3,TRBV19
CASSLAVGGNTDTQYF,TGTGCCAGCAGCTTAGCCGTGGGAGGCAACACAGATACGCAGTATTTT,.,.,16,TRBJ2-3,TRBV7-2
CASSLVWGQTNEKLFF,TGCGCCAGCAGCTTGGTATGGGGGCAAACTAATGAAAAACTGTTTTTT,.,.,16,TRBJ1-4,TRBV5-1
CASSRPSTDTQYF,TGTGCCAGCAGTCGCCCTAGTACAGATACGCAGTATTTT,.,.,13,TRBJ2-3,TRBV6-5
CASSFGGGYTGELFF,TGTGCCAGCAGCTTTGGCGGGGGGTACACCGGGGAGCTGTTTTTT,.,TRBD2,15,TRBJ2-2,TRBV7-3
CASDPRGASNQPQHF,TGTGCCAGCGACCCTCGGGGGGCTAGCAATCAGCCCCAGCATTTT,.,.,15,TRBJ1-5,TRBV6-5